The present entry profiles one TCR beta chain with its context. Methods used by the authors: The assay estimated nucleated cells by amplifying reference gene primers. Here immunoSEQ multiplex PCR was the method, and the copy in TCRdb shows in-frame clones only, minus some. V, J and clone size were drawn from that table, and D and trimming were deduced from the DNA. This sample has over 350,000 clones, with 75% to 90% found just once. The CDR3 is 16 residues long. V was shortened by 7 bases and J by 0 bases, with 13 bases between the two germline ends. CDR1 MNHNY and CDR2 SVGAGI come from the germline V gene (reference sequence). This specimen belongs to a study of blood T cell repertoires in COVID-19. Study details: Sample material is recorded as cDNA or gDNA derived from T cells, B-cell-depleted T cells, or PBMCs.

Material for sequencing was peripheral blood. The rearrangement joins TRBV6-6 to TRBJ1-6; no clear D. The TCR originated in a young woman with acute or convalescent COVID-19. In DNA, the CDR3 is TGTGCCAGCACCGCCGGGGAAAGCTCCTATAATTCACCCCTCCACTTT. Translation gives CASTAGESSYNSPLHF.